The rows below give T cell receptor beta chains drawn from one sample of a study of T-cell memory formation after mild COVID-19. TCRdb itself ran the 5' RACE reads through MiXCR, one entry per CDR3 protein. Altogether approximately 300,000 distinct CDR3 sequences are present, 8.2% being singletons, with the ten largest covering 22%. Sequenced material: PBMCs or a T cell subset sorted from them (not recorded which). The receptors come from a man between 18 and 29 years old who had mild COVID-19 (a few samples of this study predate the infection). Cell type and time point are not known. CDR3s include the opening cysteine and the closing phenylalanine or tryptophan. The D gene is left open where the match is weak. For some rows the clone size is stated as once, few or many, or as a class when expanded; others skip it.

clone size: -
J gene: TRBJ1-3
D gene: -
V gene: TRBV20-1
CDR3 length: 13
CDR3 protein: CSALQVDGNTIYF
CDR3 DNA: TGCAGTGCTCTACAGGTCGACGGAAACACCATATATTTT

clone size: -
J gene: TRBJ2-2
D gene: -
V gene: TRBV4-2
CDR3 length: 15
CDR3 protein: CASSQESRLTGELFF
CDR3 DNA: TGTGCCAGCAGCCAAGAATCCCGTCTCACCGGGGAGCTGTTTTTT

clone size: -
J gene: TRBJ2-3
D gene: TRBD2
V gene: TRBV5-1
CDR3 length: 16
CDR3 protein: CASSLLSGVSTDTQYF
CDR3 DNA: TGCGCCAGCAGCTTGTTAAGCGGGGTTAGCACAGATACGCAGTATTTT

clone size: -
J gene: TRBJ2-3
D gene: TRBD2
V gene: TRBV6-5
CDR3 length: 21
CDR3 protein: CASSYELKGGTSGVPPDTQYF
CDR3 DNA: TGTGCCAGCAGTTACGAGTTGAAGGGCGGGACTAGCGGAGTCCCTCCAGATACGCAGTATTTT

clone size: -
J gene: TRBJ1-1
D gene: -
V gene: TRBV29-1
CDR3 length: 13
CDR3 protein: CSVETFRDTEAFF
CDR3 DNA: TGCAGCGTTGAGACTTTCAGGGACACTGAAGCTTTCTTT

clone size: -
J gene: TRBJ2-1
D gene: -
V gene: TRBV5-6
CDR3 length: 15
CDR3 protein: CASSPPPVGHNEQFF
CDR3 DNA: TGTGCCAGCAGCCCCCCACCGGTCGGACACAATGAGCAGTTCTTC

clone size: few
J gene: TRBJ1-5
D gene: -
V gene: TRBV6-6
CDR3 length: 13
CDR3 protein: CASILTGDQPQHF
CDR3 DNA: TGTGCCAGCATCCTGACCGGGGATCAGCCCCAGCATTTT

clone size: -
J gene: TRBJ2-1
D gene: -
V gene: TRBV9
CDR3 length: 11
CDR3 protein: CARSATNEQFF
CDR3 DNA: TGTGCCAGAAGCGCCACGAATGAGCAGTTCTTC

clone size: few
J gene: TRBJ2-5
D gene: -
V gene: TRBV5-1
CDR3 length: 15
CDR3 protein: CASSPARSSQETQYF
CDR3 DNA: TGCGCCAGCAGCCCCGCCCGGTCGTCTCAAGAGACCCAGTACTTC

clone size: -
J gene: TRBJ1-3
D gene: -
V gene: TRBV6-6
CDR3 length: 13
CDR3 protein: CASERGGGNTIYF
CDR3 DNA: TGTGCCAGTGAGAGGGGTGGTGGAAACACCATATATTTT

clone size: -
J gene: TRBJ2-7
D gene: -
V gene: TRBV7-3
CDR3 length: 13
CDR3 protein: CASSLTGGYEQYF
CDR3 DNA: TGTGCCAGCAGCTTAACAGGGGGCTACGAGCAGTACTTC

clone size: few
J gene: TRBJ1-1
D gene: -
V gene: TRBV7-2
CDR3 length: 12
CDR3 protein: CASSPRERGAFF
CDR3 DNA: TGTGCCAGCAGCCCCCGGGAACGGGGGGCTTTCTTT

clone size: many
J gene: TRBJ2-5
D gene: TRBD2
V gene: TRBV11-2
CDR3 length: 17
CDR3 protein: CASSLLPAGGPQETQYF
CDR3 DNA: TGTGCCAGCAGCTTACTTCCCGCGGGGGGGCCCCAAGAGACCCAGTACTTC

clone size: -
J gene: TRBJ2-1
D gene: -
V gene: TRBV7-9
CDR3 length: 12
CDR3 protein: CASSFLPDEQFF
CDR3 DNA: TGTGCCAGCAGCTTCCTGCCGGACGAGCAGTTCTTC

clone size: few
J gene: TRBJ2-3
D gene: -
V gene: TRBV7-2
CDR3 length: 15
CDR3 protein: CASSLYPEYTDTQYF
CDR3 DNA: TGTGCCAGCAGCTTATATCCAGAATACACAGATACGCAGTATTTT

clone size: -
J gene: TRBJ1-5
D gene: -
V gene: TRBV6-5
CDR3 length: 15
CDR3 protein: CASSPRGNQYQPQHF
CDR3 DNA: TGTGCCAGCAGCCCACGGGGCAACCAATATCAGCCCCAGCATTTT

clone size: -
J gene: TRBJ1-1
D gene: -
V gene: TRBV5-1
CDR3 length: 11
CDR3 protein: CASKVSTEAFF
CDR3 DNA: TGCGCCAGCAAGGTGAGCACTGAAGCTTTCTTT

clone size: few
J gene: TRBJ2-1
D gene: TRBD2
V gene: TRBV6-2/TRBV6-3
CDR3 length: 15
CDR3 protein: CASSYGTSGYNEQFF
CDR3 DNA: TGTGCCAGCAGTTATGGAACTAGCGGTTACAATGAGCAGTTCTTC

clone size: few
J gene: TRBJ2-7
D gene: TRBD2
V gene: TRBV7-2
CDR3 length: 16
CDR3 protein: CASSPIPGRGSYEQYF
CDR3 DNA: TGTGCCAGCAGCCCCATTCCGGGGCGGGGGTCCTACGAGCAGTACTTC

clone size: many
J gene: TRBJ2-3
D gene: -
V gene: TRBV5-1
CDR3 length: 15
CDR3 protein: CASSRTAISTDTQYF
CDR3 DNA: TGCGCCAGCAGCCGGACAGCGATTAGCACAGATACGCAGTATTTT

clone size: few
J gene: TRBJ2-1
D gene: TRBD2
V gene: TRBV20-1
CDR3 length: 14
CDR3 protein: CSANGGNSYNEQFF
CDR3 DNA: TGCAGTGCTAACGGGGGGAACTCCTACAATGAGCAGTTCTTC

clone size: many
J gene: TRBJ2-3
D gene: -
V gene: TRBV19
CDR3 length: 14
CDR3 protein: CASSPSGATDTQYF
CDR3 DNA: TGTGCCAGTAGCCCATCCGGGGCCACAGATACGCAGTATTTT

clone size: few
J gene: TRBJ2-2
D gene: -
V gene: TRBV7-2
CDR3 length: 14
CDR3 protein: CASSLWGASGELFF
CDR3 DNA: TGTGCCAGCAGCTTATGGGGCGCCAGCGGGGAGCTGTTTTTT

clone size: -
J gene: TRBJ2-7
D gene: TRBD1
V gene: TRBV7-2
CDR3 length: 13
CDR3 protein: CASSGTDRGEQYF
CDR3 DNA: TGTGCCAGCAGCGGTACCGACAGGGGCGAGCAGTACTTC

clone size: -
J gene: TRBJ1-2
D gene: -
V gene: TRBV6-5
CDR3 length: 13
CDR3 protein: CASSSALNYGYTF
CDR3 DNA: TGTGCCAGCAGTTCGGCCCTAAACTATGGCTACACCTTC

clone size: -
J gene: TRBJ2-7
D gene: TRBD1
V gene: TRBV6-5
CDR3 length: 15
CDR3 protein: CASSRDRDQTYEQYF
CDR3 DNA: TGTGCCAGCAGCCGGGACAGGGACCAAACCTACGAGCAGTACTTC

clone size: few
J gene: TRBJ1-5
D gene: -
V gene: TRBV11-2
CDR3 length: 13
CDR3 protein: CASSPFINQPQHF
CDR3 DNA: TGTGCCAGCAGCCCGTTCATCAATCAGCCCCAGCATTTT

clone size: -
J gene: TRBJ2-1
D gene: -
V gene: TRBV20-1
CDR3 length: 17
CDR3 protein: CSASEGRKGSRYNEQFF
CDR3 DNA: TGCAGTGCTAGCGAAGGCAGGAAGGGATCTAGGTACAATGAGCAGTTCTTC

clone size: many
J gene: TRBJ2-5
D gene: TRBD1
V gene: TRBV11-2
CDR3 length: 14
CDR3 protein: CASSRSRQGETQYF
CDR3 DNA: TGTGCCAGCAGCCGTTCCAGACAGGGGGAGACCCAGTACTTC

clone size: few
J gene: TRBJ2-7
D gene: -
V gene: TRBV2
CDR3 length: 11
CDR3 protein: CASTGGSEQYF
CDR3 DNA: TGTGCCAGCACTGGGGGGTCCGAGCAGTACTTC

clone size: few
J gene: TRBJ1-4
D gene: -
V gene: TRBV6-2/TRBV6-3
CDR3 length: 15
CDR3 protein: CASSYPAVRAEKLFF
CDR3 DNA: TGTGCCAGCAGTTACCCAGCGGTACGGGCGGAAAAACTGTTTTTT

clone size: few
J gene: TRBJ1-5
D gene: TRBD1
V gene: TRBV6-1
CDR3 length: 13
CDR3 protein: CASRRQGHQPQHF
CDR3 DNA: TGTGCCAGCAGAAGACAGGGCCATCAGCCCCAGCATTTT

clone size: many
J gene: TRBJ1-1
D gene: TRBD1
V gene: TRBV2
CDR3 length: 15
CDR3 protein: CASSEARQGRGEAFF
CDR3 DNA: TGTGCCAGCAGTGAAGCTCGACAGGGGAGAGGTGAAGCTTTCTTT

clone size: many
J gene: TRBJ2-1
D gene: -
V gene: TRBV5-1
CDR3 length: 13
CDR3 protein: CASSQGTGNEQFF
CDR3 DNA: TGCGCCAGCAGCCAAGGGACCGGCAATGAGCAGTTCTTC

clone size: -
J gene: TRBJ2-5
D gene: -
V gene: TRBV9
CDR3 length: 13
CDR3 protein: CASSPGTTETQYF
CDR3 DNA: TGTGCCAGCAGTCCCGGGACCACGGAGACCCAGTACTTC

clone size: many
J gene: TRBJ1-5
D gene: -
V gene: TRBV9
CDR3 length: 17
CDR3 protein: CASSVEGEWTGNQPQHF
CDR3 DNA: TGTGCCAGCAGCGTAGAAGGGGAGTGGACGGGCAATCAGCCCCAGCATTTT

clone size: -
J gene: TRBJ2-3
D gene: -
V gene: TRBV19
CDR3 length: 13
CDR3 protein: CASQNQGTDTQYF
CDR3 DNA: TGTGCCAGCCAGAATCAGGGTACAGATACGCAGTATTTT

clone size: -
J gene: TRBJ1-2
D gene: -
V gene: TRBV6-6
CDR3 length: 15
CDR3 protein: CASSYSYRDDYGYTF
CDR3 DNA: TGTGCCAGCAGTTACTCGTACAGGGATGACTATGGCTACACCTTC

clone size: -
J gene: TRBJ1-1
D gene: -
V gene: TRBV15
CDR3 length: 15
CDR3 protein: CATSTARTMNTEAFF
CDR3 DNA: TGTGCCACCAGCACCGCGAGGACAATGAACACTGAAGCTTTCTTT

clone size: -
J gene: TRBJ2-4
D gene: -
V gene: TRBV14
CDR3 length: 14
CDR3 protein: CASIQYRGKNIQYF
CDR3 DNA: TGTGCCAGCATCCAATACCGCGGCAAAAACATTCAGTACTTC

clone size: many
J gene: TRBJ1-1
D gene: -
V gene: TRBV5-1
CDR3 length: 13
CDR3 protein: CASSLDPGTKAFF
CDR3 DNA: TGCGCCAGCAGCTTGGATCCGGGGACGAAAGCTTTCTTT

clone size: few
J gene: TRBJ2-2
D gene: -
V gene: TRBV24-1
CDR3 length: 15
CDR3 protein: CATSDPALTTGELFF
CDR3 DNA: TGTGCCACCAGTGATCCTGCTTTAACGACCGGGGAGCTGTTTTTT

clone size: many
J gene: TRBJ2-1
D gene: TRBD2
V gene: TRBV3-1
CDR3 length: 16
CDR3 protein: CASSQAGAGGFYEQFF
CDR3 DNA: TGTGCCAGCAGCCAAGCGGGGGCGGGGGGGTTCTATGAGCAGTTCTTC

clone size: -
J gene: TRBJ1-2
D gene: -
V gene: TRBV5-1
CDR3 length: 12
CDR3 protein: CASSKDNYGYTF
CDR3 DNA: TGCGCCAGCAGTAAAGATAACTATGGCTACACCTTC

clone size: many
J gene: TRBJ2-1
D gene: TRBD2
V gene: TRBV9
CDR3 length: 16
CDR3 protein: CASSATGLAGVDEQFF
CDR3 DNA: TGTGCCAGCAGCGCCACGGGACTAGCGGGGGTGGATGAGCAGTTCTTC

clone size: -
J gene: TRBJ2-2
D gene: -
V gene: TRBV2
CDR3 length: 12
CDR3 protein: CASRDGEGELFF
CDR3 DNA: TGTGCCAGCAGAGACGGGGAAGGGGAGCTGTTTTTT

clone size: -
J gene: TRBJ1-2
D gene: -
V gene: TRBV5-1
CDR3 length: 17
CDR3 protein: CASSLDVGGTDWNGYTF
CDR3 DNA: TGCGCCAGCAGCTTGGATGTAGGAGGTACGGATTGGAATGGCTACACCTTC

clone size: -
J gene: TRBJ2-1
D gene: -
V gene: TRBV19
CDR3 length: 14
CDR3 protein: CASSLWNLGNEQFF
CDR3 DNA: TGTGCCAGTAGCCTATGGAACCTGGGGAATGAGCAGTTCTTC

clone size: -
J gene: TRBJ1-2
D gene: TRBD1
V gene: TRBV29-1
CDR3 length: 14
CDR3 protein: CSVGRGTGAGGYTF
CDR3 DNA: TGCAGCGTTGGAAGGGGGACAGGGGCTGGTGGCTACACCTTC

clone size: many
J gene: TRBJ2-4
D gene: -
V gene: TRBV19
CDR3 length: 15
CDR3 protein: CATHVFGLAKNIQYF
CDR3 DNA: TGTGCCACCCATGTTTTCGGGCTGGCCAAAAACATTCAGTACTTC

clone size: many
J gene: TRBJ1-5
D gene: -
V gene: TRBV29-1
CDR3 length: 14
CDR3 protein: CSVSPGTSNQPQHF
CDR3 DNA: TGCAGCGTTAGCCCGGGGACATCAAATCAGCCCCAGCATTTT

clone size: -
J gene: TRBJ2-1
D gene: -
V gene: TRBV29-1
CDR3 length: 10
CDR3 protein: CSVGGNEQFF
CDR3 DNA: TGCAGCGTTGGGGGCAATGAGCAGTTCTTC

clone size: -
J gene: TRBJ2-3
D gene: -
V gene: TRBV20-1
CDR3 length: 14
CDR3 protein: CSARIDSSGDTQYF
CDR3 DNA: TGCAGTGCTAGAATAGACTCCTCTGGGGATACGCAGTATTTT

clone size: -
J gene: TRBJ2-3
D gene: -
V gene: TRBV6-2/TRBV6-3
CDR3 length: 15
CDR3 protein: CASSYYSKNTDTQYF
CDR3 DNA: TGTGCCAGCAGTTATTATTCAAAAAACACAGATACGCAGTATTTT

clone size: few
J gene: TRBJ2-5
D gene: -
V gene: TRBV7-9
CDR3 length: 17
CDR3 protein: CASSLVRDTSLEETQYF
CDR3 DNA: TGTGCCAGCAGCTTAGTTCGGGACACGTCCTTGGAAGAGACCCAGTACTTC

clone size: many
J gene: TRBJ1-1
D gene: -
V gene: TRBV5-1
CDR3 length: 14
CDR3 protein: CASSLVLADTEAFF
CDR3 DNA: TGCGCCAGCAGCTTGGTCTTGGCAGACACTGAAGCTTTCTTT

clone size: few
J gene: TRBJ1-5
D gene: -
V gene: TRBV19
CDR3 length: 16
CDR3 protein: CASSPRQGIINQPQHF
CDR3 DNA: TGTGCCAGTAGTCCGCGGCAGGGGATCATCAATCAGCCCCAGCATTTT